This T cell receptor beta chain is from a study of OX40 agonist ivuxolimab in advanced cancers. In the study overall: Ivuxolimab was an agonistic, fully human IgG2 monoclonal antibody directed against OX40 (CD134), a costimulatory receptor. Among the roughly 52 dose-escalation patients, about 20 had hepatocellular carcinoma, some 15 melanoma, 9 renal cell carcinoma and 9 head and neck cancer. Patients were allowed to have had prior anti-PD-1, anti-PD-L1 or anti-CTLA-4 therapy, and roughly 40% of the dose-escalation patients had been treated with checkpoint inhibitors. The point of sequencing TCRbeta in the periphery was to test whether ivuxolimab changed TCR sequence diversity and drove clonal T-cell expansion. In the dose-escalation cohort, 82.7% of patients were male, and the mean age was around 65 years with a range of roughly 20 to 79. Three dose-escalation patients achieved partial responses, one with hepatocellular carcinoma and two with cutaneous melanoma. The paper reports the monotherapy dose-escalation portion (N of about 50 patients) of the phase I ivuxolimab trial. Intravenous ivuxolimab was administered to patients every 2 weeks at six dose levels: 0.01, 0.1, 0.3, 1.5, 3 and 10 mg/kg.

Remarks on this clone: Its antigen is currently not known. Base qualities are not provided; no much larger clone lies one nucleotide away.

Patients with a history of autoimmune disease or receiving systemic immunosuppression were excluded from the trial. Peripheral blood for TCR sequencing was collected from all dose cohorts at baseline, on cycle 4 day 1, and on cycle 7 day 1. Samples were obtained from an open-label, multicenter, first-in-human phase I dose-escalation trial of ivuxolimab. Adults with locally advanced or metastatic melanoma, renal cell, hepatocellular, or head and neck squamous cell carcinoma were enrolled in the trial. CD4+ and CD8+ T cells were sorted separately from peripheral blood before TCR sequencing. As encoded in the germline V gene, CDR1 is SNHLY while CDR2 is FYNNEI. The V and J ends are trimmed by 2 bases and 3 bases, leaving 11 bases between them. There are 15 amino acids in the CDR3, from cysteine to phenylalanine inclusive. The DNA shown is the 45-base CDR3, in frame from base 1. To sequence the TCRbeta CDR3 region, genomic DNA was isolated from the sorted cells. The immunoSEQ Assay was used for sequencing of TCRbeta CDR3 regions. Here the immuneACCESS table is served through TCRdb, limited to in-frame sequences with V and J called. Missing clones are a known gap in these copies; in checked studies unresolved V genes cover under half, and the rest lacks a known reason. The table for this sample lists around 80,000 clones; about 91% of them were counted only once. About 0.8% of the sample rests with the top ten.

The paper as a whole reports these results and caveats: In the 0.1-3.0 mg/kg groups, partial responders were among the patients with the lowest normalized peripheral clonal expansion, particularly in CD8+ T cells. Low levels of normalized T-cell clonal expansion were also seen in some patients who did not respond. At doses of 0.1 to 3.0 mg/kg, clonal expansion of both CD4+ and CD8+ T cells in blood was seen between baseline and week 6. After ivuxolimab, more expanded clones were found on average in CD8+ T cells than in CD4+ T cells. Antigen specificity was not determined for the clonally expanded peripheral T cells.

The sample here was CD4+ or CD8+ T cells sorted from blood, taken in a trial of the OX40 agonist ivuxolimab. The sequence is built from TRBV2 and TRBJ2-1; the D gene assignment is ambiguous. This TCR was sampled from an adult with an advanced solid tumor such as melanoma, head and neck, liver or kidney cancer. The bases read TGTGCCAGCAGTGAAAGCAACAGATACTACAATGAGCAGTTCTTC. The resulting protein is CASSESNRYYNEQFF.